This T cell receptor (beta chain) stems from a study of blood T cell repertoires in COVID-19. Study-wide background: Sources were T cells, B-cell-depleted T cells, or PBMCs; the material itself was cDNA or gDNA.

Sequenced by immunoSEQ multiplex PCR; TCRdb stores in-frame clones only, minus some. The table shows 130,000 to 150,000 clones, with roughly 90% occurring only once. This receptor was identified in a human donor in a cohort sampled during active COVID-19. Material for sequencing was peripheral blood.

CDR3 amino acids: CASRLRTSGKTDTQYF. The DNA for the CDR3 is TGTGCAAGTCGCTTGCGGACTAGCGGGAAGACAGATACGCAGTATTTT. The rearrangement links TRBV12-2 to TRBJ2-3; the D call in the table, TRBD2, was not verified against the DNA. TRBV12-2 is shown as a pseudogene. The CDR3 covers 16 residues.